This TCR beta chain was profiled in a study of beta chain features in type 1 diabetes. Whole-study results and caveats: The question left open here concerned HLA type influencing TCRB rearrangement. Sampled from patients, naive, central memory and Treg TCRB repertoires appeared more similar than those sampled from healthy donors.

The sequenced template was cDNA made from the entire isolated RNA. Some clones are missing from TCRdb's copy, which holds only in-frame ones; the method was immunoSEQ multiplex PCR. The sample lists about 360,000 clones, 10% to 15% occurring once. The table lists this clone with a few counts. Its specificity is unknown. Sorting of CD4+ naive, central memory, regulatory and stem cell-like memory cells was performed via CD45RO/CCR7/CD25/CD127/CD95/CD27. Trimming took 1 base from V and 5 from J, leaving 14 bases between them. The CDR3 sequence is 15 residues long. Germline V gives CDR1 LGHNA, CDR2 YSLEER.

The receptor's source is a man between 18 and 29 years old in good health. The sequenced sample consisted of naive CD4+ T cells from blood. The chain joins TRBV4-3 to TRBJ1-1; TRBD1 might be the D (5 bases). The CDR3 loop is CASSQAQGIWTEAFF. Written as DNA, the CDR3 is TGCGCCAGCAGCCAAGCTCAGGGAATTTGGACTGAAGCTTTCTTT.